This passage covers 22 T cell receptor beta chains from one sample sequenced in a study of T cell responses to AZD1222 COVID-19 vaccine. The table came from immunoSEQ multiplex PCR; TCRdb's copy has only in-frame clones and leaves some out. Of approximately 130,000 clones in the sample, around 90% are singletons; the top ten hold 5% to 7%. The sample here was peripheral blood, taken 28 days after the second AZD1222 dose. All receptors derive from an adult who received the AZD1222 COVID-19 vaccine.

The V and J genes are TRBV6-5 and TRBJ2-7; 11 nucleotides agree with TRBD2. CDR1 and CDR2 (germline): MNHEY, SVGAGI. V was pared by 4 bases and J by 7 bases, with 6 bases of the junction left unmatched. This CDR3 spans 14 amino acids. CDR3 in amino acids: CASSFSGGAREQYF. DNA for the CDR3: TGTGCCAGCAGTTTTAGCGGGGGGGCGCGGGAGCAGTACTTC.

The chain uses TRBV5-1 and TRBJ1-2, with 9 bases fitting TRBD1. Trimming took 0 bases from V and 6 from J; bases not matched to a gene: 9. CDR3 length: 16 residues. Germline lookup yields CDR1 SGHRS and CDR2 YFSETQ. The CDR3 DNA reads TGCGCCAGCAGCTTGGCCACAGGGGGCGCGATTAATGGCTACACCTTC. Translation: CASSLATGGAINGYTF.

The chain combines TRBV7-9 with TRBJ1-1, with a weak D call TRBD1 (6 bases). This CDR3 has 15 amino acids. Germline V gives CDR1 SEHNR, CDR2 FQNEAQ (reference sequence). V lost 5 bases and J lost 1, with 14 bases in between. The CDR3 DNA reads TGTGCCAGCAGCCCGGGACACTTCCCGAACACTGAAGCTTTCTTT. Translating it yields CASSPGHFPNTEAFF.

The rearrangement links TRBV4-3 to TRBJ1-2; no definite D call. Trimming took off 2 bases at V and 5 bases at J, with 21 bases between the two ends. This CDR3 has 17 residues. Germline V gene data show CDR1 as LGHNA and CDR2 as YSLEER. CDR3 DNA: TGCGCCAGCAGCCAAACCCGGTGGGAGGGCCTTAGGTATGGCTACACCTTC. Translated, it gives CASSQTRWEGLRYGYTF.

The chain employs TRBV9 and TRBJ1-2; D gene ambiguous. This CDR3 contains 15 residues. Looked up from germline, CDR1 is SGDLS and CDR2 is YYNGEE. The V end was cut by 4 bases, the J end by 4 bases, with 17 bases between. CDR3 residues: CASSPREGLFYGYTF. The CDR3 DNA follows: TGTGCCAGCAGCCCCCGGGAGGGCCTCTTCTATGGCTACACCTTC.

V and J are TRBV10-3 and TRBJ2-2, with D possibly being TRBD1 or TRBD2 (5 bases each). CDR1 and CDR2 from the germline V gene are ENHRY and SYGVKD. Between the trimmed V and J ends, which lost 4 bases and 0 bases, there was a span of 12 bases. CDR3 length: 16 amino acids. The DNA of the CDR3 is TGTGCCATCAGTGGGGGGATGGGAACGAACACCGGGGAGCTGTTTTTT. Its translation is CAISGGMGTNTGELFF.

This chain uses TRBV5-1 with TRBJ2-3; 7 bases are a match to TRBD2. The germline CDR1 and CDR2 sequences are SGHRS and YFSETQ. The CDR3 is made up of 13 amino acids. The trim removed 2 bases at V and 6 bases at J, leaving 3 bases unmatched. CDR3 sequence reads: CASSFVGGDTQYF. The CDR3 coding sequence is TGCGCCAGCAGCTTTGTGGGAGGGGATACGCAGTATTTT.

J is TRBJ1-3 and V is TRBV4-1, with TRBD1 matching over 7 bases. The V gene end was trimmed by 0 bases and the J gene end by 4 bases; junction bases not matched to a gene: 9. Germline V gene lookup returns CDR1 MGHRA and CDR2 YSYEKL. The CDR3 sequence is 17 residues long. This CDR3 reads CASSQDKWQGVGNTIYF. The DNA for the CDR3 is TGCGCCAGCAGCCAAGATAAGTGGCAGGGGGTCGGAAACACCATATATTTT.

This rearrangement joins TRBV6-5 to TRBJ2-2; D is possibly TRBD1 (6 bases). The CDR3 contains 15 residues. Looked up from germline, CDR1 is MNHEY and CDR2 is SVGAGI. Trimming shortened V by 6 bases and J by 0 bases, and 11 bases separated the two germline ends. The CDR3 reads CASSRTEANTGELFF. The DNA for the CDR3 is TGTGCCAGCAGCCGGACAGAAGCGAACACCGGGGAGCTGTTTTTT.

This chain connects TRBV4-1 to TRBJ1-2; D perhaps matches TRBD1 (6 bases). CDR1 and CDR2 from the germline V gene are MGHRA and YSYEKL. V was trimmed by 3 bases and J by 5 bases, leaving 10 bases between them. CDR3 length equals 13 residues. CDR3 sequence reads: CASSQGGGYGYTF. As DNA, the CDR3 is TGCGCCAGCAGCCAGGGGGGCGGGTATGGCTACACCTTC.

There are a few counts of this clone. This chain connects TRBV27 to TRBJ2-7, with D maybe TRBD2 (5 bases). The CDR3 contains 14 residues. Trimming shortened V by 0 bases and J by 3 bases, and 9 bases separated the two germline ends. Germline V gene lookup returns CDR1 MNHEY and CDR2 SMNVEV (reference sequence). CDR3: CASSLSYGNYEQYF. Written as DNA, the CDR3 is TGTGCCAGCAGTTTATCTTACGGGAACTACGAGCAGTACTTC.

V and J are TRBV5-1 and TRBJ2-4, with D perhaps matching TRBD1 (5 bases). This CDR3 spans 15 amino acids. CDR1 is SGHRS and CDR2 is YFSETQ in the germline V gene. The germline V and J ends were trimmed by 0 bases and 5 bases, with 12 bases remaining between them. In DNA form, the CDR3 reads TGCGCCAGCAGCTTGGTGGCAGGGAACGAAAACATTCAGTACTTC. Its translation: CASSLVAGNENIQYF. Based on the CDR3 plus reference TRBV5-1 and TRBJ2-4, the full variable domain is KAGVTQTPRYLIKTRGQQVTLSCSPISGHRSVSWYQQTPGQGLQFLFEYFSETQRNKGNFPGRFSGRQFSNSRSEMNVSTLELGDSALYLCASSLVAGNENIQYFGAGTRLSVL.

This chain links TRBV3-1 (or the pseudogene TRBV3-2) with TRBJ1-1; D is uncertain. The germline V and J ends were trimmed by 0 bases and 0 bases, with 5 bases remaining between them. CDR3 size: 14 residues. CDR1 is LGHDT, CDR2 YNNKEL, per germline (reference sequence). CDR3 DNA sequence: TGTGCCAGCAGCCAAGATTCGGTGAACACTGAAGCTTTCTTT. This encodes CASSQDSVNTEAFF.

The CDR3 spells CASSVSPNSNQPQHF. In DNA form, the CDR3 reads TGTGCCAGCAGCGTATCCCCAAATAGCAATCAGCCCCAGCATTTT. The chain has TRBV9 and TRBJ1-5; D gene ambiguous. The CDR3 spans 15 residues. Germline-derived CDR1 and CDR2 are SGDLS and YYNGEE. Trimming stripped 1 base from V and 0 bases from J, with 8 bases between.

CDR3 residues: CASSQDGFSGNTIYF. In DNA form, the CDR3 reads TGCGCCAGCAGCCAAGATGGGTTTTCTGGAAACACCATATATTTT. The rearrangement joins TRBV4-3 to TRBJ1-3, with unresolved D. Germline V lookup: CDR1 LGHNA, CDR2 YSLEER. CDR3 length equals 15 residues. With 0 bases removed from V and 1 base from J, the gap between germline ends came to 7 bases.

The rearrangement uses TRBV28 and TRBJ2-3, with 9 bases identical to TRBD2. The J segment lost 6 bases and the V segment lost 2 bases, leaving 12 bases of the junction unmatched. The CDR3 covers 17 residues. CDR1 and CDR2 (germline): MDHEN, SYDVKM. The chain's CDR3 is CASSLGLAPNRRDTQYF. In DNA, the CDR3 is TGTGCCAGCAGTTTAGGACTAGCGCCCAACCGACGGGATACGCAGTATTTT.

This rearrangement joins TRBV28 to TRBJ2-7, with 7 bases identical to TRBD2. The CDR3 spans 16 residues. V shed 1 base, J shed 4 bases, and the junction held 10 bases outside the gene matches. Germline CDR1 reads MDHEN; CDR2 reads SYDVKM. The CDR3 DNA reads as TGTGCCAGCAGTTTATTGGGAAGCGGGATCCTTTACGAGCAGTACTTC. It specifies CASSLLGSGILYEQYF.

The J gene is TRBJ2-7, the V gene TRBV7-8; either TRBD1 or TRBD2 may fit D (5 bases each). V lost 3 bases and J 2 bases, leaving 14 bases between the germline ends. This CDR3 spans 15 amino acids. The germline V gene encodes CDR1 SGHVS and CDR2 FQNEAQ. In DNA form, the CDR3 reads TGTGCCAGCAGCTTGTCCGGGACCGGCGCCTACGAGCAGTACTTC. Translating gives CASSLSGTGAYEQYF.

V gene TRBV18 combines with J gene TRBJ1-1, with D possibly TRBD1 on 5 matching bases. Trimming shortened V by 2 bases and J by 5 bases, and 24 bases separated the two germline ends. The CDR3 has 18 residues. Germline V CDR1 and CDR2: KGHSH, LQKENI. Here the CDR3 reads CASSPTGHPPGLRTEAFF. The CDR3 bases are TGTGCCAGCTCACCAACAGGACACCCGCCAGGTCTAAGGACTGAAGCTTTCTTT.

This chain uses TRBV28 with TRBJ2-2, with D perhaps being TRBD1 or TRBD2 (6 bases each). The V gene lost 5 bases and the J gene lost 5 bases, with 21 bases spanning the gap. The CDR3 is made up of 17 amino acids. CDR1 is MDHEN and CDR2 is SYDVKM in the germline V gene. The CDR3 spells CASSPSRAEGGTGELFF. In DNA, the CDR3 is TGTGCCAGCAGTCCCTCTCGGGCGGAGGGGGGAACCGGGGAGCTGTTTTTT.

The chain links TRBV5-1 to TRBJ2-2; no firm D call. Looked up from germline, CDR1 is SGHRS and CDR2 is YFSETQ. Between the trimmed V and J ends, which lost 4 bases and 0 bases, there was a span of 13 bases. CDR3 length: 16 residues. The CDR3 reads CASSPTRVANTGELFF. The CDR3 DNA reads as TGCGCCAGCAGCCCGACCCGGGTGGCGAACACCGGGGAGCTGTTTTTT.

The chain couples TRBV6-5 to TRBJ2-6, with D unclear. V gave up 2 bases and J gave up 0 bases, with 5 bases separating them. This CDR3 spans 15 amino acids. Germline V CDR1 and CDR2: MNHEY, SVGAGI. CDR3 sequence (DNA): TGTGCCAGCAGTTACCAGCCCTCTGGGGCCAACGTCCTGACTTTC. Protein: CASSYQPSGANVLTF.